This T cell receptor (beta chain) appears in the sequencing data of a study of blood T cell repertoires in COVID-19. As for the study in general: PBMCs, B-cell-depleted T cells, or T cells provided the cDNA or gDNA that made up the material.

Looked up from germline, CDR1 is LGHDT and CDR2 is YNNKEL (reference sequence). Trimming cost V 3 bases and J 1 base; bases outside gene matches: 5. The CDR3 length is 15 residues. Only in-frame clones appear in the TCRdb table, and some are missing; sequencing was by immunoSEQ multiplex PCR. Counted here are 35,000 to 55,000 clones, 88% occurring once; the ten biggest clones make up roughly 13%. This sequence originates from a human donor in a cohort sampled during active COVID-19. Sequenced input: peripheral blood. V usage is TRBV3-1 (or the pseudogene TRBV3-2) and J usage is TRBJ2-7; 8 bases agree with TRBD1. The CDR3 nucleotides are TGTGCCAGCAGCCAGCCTGGACAGGGATCCTACGAGCAGTACTTC. It translates to CASSQPGQGSYEQYF.